The 13 T cell receptor beta chains presented below share a single source sample, sequenced in a study of T cell responses to AZD1222 COVID-19 vaccine. TCRdb's copy holds only in-frame clones and misses some; the assay was immunoSEQ multiplex PCR. The profile shows approximately 110,000 clones, roughly 90% of them singletons. The sample in question was peripheral blood, obtained on day 0 of AZD1222 vaccination. The receptor set was obtained from an adult in good health.

The chain has TRBV4-1 and TRBJ2-1; D ambiguous. CDR1 is MGHRA and CDR2 is YSYEKL in the germline V gene. The CDR3 has 12 amino acids. V was shortened by 3 bases and J by 7 bases, with 7 bases between the two germline ends. The CDR3 spells CASSQWGNEQFF. Written as DNA, the CDR3 is TGCGCCAGCAGCCAGTGGGGAAATGAGCAGTTCTTC.

This chain connects TRBV5-6 to TRBJ2-4, with D perhaps TRBD2 (6 bases). CDR1 is SGHDT, CDR2 YYEEEE, per germline. Between the trimmed V and J ends, which lost 1 base and 5 bases, there was a span of 16 bases. This CDR3 spans 16 amino acids. The CDR3 sequence: CASSLLGRGGENIQYF. The CDR3 nucleotides read TGTGCCAGCAGCTTGTTGGGGCGGGGAGGCGAAAACATTCAGTACTTC.

This chain joins TRBV3-1 (or the pseudogene TRBV3-2) and TRBJ2-5, with a tentative D call TRBD1 (6 bases). Between the trimmed V and J ends, which lost 2 bases and 3 bases, there was a span of 13 bases. Germline lookup yields CDR1 LGHDT and CDR2 YNNKEL (reference sequence). This CDR3 region has 15 residues. This chain's CDR3 is CASSQYVSGEETQYF. CDR3 in DNA: TGTGCCAGCAGCCAATACGTGTCAGGGGAAGAGACCCAGTACTTC.

This rearrangement joins TRBV7-2 to TRBJ2-3; D is ambiguous. Looked up from germline, CDR1 is SGHTA and CDR2 is FQGNSA. This CDR3 spans 15 amino acids. V lost 4 bases and J lost 0, with 11 bases in between. The CDR3 reads CASSSPRASTDTQYF. CDR3 sequence (DNA): TGTGCCAGCAGCTCTCCGCGAGCCAGCACAGATACGCAGTATTTT.

The chain uses TRBV28 and TRBJ2-7; 8 nucleotides match TRBD2. Trimming cost V 6 bases and J 0 bases; bases outside gene matches: 16. This CDR3 contains 18 residues. From germline, CDR1 is MDHEN and CDR2 SYDVKM. The CDR3, as DNA: TGTGCCAGCAGCCGCAGGGCGGGGGGTACCTTTAGCTCCTACGAGCAGTACTTC. Its translation is CASSRRAGGTFSSYEQYF.

The chain joins TRBV7-6 to TRBJ2-3, with D possibly called TRBD1 or TRBD2 (6 bases each). Trimming took 5 bases from V and 6 from J, leaving 18 bases between them. The CDR3 is 15 residues long. The V gene's germline CDR1 is SGHVS and CDR2 FNYEAQ. CDR3 sequence reads: CASSPDGGRGDTQYF. As DNA, the CDR3 is TGTGCCAGCAGCCCCGATGGGGGGCGCGGGGATACGCAGTATTTT. The full variable domain, rest sourced from reference TRBV7-6 and TRBJ2-3, is GAGVSQSPRYKVTKRGQDVALRCDPISGHVSLYWYRQALGQGPEFLTYFNYEAQQDKSGLPNDRFSAERPEGSISTLTIQRTEQRDSAMYRCASSPDGGRGDTQYFGPGTRLTVL.

This chain connects TRBV27 to TRBJ2-1, with D tentatively TRBD1 or TRBD2 (5 bases each). The length of the CDR3 is 18 residues. Trimming removed 6 bases at V and 8 bases at J, with 29 bases between. In germline, CDR1 is MNHEY, CDR2 SMNVEV (reference sequence). CDR3 nucleotide sequence: TGTGCCAGCAGGTTCCAGATGGAGGACATTGCTTTTATGTATGAGCAGTTCTTC. It codes for CASRFQMEDIAFMYEQFF.

The CDR3 DNA reads TGTGCCAGCAGCTTAGATCGAGGGCCCGGGGAGCTGTTTTTT. Protein sequence: CASSLDRGPGELFF. The chain carries TRBV11-3 and TRBJ2-2, with D perhaps TRBD2 (5 bases). Germline-derived CDR1 and CDR2 are SGHNT and YENEEA. The V and J ends lost 0 bases and 6 bases respectively, with 8 bases between them. The CDR3 extends over 14 amino acids.

This chain joins TRBV5-5 and TRBJ1-5; no clear D gene. Germline assignment: CDR1 SGHKS and CDR2 YYEKEE (reference sequence). Between the trimmed V and J ends, which lost 1 base and 0 bases, there was a span of 8 bases. The CDR3 is 15 residues long. The CDR3 loop is CASSLIMDSNQPQHF. CDR3 in DNA: TGTGCCAGCAGCTTGATCATGGATAGCAATCAGCCCCAGCATTTT.

The V gene is TRBV11-3, the J gene TRBJ1-6; TRBD1 might be the D (5 bases). Germline V gives CDR1 SGHNT, CDR2 YENEEA. CDR3 length: 15 amino acids. V was shortened by 2 bases and J by 5 bases, with 10 bases between the two germline ends. CDR3 sequence reads: CASSLRPGDNSPLHF. CDR3 DNA sequence: TGTGCCAGCAGCTTACGCCCGGGGGATAATTCACCCCTCCACTTT.

The chain is built from TRBV11-3 and TRBJ2-1; D may match TRBD1 or TRBD2 (6 bases each). Germline V gene sequence: CDR1 SGHNT, CDR2 YENEEA. The ends were cut back, 4 bases at V and 6 bases at J, with 16 bases in the middle. The CDR3 has 15 residues. CDR3 residues: CASSSEGGRANEQFF. In nucleotides, the CDR3 is TGTGCCAGCAGCTCCGAGGGGGGCAGGGCCAATGAGCAGTTCTTC.

The chain links TRBV28 to TRBJ2-2, with 12 bases fitting TRBD1. V shed 3 bases, J shed 6 bases, and the junction held 5 bases outside the gene matches. This CDR3 has 16 residues. Looked up from germline, CDR1 is MDHEN and CDR2 is SYDVKM. CDR3 region: CASSLAGTGGPGELFF. The CDR3, as DNA: TGTGCCAGCAGTTTGGCCGGGACAGGGGGCCCCGGGGAGCTGTTTTTT.

This chain uses TRBV6-2 or TRBV6-3 with TRBJ2-1, with 10 bases identical to TRBD2. CDR1 and CDR2 from the germline V gene are MNHEY and SVGEGT. V was clipped by 1 base and J by 9 bases; unmatched bases: 9. This CDR3 is built from 16 residues. The CDR3 is CASSYFGLAVSGEQFF. CDR3 DNA: TGTGCCAGCAGTTACTTTGGACTAGCGGTATCCGGTGAGCAGTTCTTC.